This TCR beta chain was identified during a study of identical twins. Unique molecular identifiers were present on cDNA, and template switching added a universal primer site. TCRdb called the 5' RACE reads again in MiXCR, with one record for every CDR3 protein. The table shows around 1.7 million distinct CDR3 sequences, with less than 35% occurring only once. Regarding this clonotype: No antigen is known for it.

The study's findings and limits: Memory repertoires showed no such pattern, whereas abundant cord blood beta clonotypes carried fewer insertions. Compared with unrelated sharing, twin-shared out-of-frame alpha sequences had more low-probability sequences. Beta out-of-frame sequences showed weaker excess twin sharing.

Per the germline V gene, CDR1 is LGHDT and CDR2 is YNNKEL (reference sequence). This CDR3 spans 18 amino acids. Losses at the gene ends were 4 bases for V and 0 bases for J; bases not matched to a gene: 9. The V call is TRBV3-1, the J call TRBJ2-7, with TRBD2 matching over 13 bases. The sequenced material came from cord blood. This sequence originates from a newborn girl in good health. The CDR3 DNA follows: TGTGCCAGCAGCCCCACGGGACTAGCGGGGAAATACTCCTACGAGCAGTACTTC. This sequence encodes CASSPTGLAGKYSYEQYF.